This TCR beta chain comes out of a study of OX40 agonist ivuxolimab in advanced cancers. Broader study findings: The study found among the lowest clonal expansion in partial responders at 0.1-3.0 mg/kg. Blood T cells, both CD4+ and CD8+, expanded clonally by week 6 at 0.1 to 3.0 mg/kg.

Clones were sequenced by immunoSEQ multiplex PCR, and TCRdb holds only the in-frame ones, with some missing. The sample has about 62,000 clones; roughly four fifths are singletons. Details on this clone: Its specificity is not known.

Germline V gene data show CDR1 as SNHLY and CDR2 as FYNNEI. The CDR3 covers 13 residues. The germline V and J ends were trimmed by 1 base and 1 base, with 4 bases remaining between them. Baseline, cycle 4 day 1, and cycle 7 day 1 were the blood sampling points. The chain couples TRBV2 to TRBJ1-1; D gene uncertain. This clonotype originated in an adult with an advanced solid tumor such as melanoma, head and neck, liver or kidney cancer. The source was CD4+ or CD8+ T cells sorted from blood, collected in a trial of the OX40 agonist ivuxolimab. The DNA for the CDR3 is TGTGCCAGCAGTGAAGTAGAGAACACTGAAGCTTTCTTT. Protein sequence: CASSEVENTEAFF.